These 27 T cell receptor beta chains were sequenced from one sample in a study of T cell responses to AZD1222 COVID-19 vaccine. Clones were sequenced by immunoSEQ multiplex PCR, and TCRdb holds only the in-frame ones, with some missing. The repertoire has about 110,000 clones, roughly 86% of them found once; the top ten carry about 3.3%. Source: peripheral blood, taken on day 0 of AZD1222 vaccination. Every receptor here comes from an adult in good health.

J is TRBJ2-2 and V is TRBV6-2 or TRBV6-3; 7 bases fit TRBD1. This CDR3 is built from 14 residues. Germline V gene lookup returns CDR1 MNHEY and CDR2 SVGEGT. V shed 5 bases, J shed 4 bases, and the junction held 4 bases outside the gene matches. Written as DNA, the CDR3 is TGTGCCAGCAGTCCAACAGGGGCCACCGGGGAGCTGTTTTTT. It yields the protein CASSPTGATGELFF.

The chain combines TRBV27 with TRBJ1-2; D gene unclear. CDR1 and CDR2 (germline): MNHEY, SMNVEV (reference sequence). V was shortened by 6 bases and J by 1 base, with 21 bases between the two germline ends. The CDR3 has 17 residues. The CDR3 region has the DNA TGTGCCAGCAGCCAGCGATGGGTCCCAACCTTTAACTATGGCTACACCTTC. Translating it yields CASSQRWVPTFNYGYTF.

The rearrangement links TRBV3-1 (or the pseudogene TRBV3-2) to TRBJ1-5; the D gene is possibly TRBD1 (6 bases). The germline V and J ends were trimmed by 4 bases and 9 bases, with 13 bases remaining between them. The CDR3 has 13 residues. CDR1 and CDR2 (germline): LGHDT, YNNKEL (reference sequence). Written as DNA, the CDR3 is TGTGCCAGCAGCCCCCACAGGGATCTGCCCCAGCATTTT. Encoded protein: CASSPHRDLPQHF.

V is TRBV4-1 and J is TRBJ1-2, with 9 bases lining up with TRBD1. The CDR3 runs 15 residues. The V segment lost 1 base and the J segment 4 bases; nucleotides outside the gene matches: 4. Per germline, CDR1 MGHRA and CDR2 YSYEKL. CDR3: CASSQGGQGGYGYTF. The CDR3 region has the DNA TGCGCCAGCAGCCAAGGGGGACAGGGAGGCTATGGCTACACCTTC.

The rearrangement uses TRBV24-1 and TRBJ2-1, with D uncertain. Trimming took off 4 bases at V and 4 bases at J, with 7 bases between the two ends. The germline CDR1 and CDR2 sequences are KGHDR and SFDVKD. This CDR3 is 13 amino acids long. This chain's CDR3 is CATSEPLYNEQFF. CDR3 sequence (DNA): TGTGCCACCAGTGAACCATTATACAATGAGCAGTTCTTC.

The V call is TRBV19, the J call TRBJ2-7; D remains ambiguous. The CDR3 consists of 16 residues. V was shortened by 4 bases and J by 4 bases, with 20 bases between the two germline ends. The germline V gene has CDR1 LNHDA and CDR2 SQIVND (reference sequence). This CDR3 is CASSTEYFQSPYEQYF. CDR3 bases: TGTGCCAGTAGTACAGAGTACTTCCAGTCCCCTTACGAGCAGTACTTC.

This chain joins TRBV5-1 and TRBJ2-1; 11 positions agree with TRBD2. The CDR3 loop spans 15 amino acids. Germline CDR1 and CDR2: SGHRS and YFSETQ. V was pared by 4 bases and J by 9 bases, with 9 bases of the junction left unmatched. The CDR3 sequence is CASSGIAGGSGEQFF. Here the CDR3 DNA reads TGCGCCAGCAGCGGAATAGCGGGGGGGTCCGGTGAGCAGTTCTTC.

This chain connects TRBV7-2 to TRBJ2-7; perhaps TRBD1 as D (6 bases). This CDR3 region has 17 residues. CDR1 and CDR2 from the germline V gene are SGHTA and FQGNSA. The ends were cut back, 4 bases at V and 1 base at J, with 20 bases in the middle. DNA for the CDR3: TGTGCCAGCAGCTCGCACCTGACAGGAAGGATATCCTACGAGCAGTACTTC. Translated, it gives CASSSHLTGRISYEQYF.

This chain joins TRBV27 and TRBJ1-2; D is undetermined. Germline V gene data show CDR1 as MNHEY and CDR2 as SMNVEV (reference sequence). V was trimmed by 2 bases and J by 3 bases, leaving 13 bases between them. CDR3 size: 15 residues. DNA of the CDR3: TGTGCCAGCAGTTTACGCGAGGACCCGGACTATGGCTACACCTTC. Translating it yields CASSLREDPDYGYTF.

V and J are TRBV28 and TRBJ2-1, with 9 bases identical to TRBD2. The V gene end was trimmed by 4 bases and the J gene end by 1 base; junction bases not matched to a gene: 5. This CDR3 has 16 residues. CDR1 MDHEN and CDR2 SYDVKM come from the germline V gene. CDR3 sequence: CASSSRTSVSYNEQFF. The CDR3, as DNA: TGTGCCAGCAGTTCAAGGACTAGCGTTTCCTACAATGAGCAGTTCTTC.

V is TRBV30 and J is TRBJ2-1; no clear D. The ends were cut back, 1 base at V and 3 bases at J, with 7 bases in the middle. CDR3 length: 13 amino acids. CDR1 and CDR2 (germline): GTSNPN, SVGIG (reference sequence). The CDR3 sequence is CAWSADSYNEQFF. CDR3 nucleotide sequence: TGTGCCTGGAGTGCGGATAGCTACAATGAGCAGTTCTTC.

This chain uses TRBV2 with TRBJ1-5, with a tentative D call TRBD1 (6 bases). The CDR3 spans 15 residues. The germline V and J ends were trimmed by 5 bases and 2 bases, with 13 bases remaining between them. Germline V lookup: CDR1 SNHLY, CDR2 FYNNEI. The CDR3 DNA follows: TGTGCCAGCAGTCCACAGGGAGTGCGCAATCAGCCCCAGCATTTT. Amino acid sequence: CASSPQGVRNQPQHF.

This clone was seen only once. The chain has TRBV6-2 or TRBV6-3 and TRBJ1-4, with D uncertain. Germline assignment: CDR1 MNHEY and CDR2 SVGEGT. Trimming removed 6 bases from V and 7 bases from J, with 6 bases in between. This CDR3 contains 11 residues. CDR3 sequence: CASSHSEKLFF. CDR3 DNA: TGTGCCAGCAGCCACAGTGAAAAACTGTTTTTT.

This clone was observed a few times. The CDR3 region is CASSPLNEQYF. Written as DNA, the CDR3 is TGTGCCAGCAGCCCACTGAACGAGCAGTACTTC. V usage is TRBV7-9 and J usage is TRBJ2-7; no clear D gene. The germline V gene encodes CDR1 SEHNR and CDR2 FQNEAQ (reference sequence). This CDR3 is built from 11 residues. V lost 5 bases, J lost 5 bases, and 7 bases lay in between.

The chain employs TRBV27 and TRBJ1-1; the match to TRBD1 covers 9 bases. The CDR3 runs 15 residues. Germline CDR1 reads MNHEY; CDR2 reads SMNVEV (reference sequence). Losses at the gene ends were 2 bases for V and 0 bases for J; bases not matched to a gene: 1. The CDR3 sequence is CASSLTGGMNTEAFF. For the CDR3, the DNA is TGTGCCAGCAGTTTAACAGGGGGCATGAACACTGAAGCTTTCTTT.

The genes are TRBV9 and TRBJ2-5, with 13 positions matching TRBD2. The germline gives CDR1 SGDLS, CDR2 YYNGEE. V gave up 5 bases and J gave up 2 bases; unmatched junction bases: 12. CDR3 length: 18 residues. The CDR3 is CASSIATSGGPGQETQYF. Here the CDR3 DNA reads TGTGCCAGCAGTATCGCGACTAGCGGGGGGCCGGGACAAGAGACCCAGTACTTC.

This chain links TRBV7-8 with TRBJ2-5; possibly TRBD1 for D (5 bases). Germline CDR1 is SGHVS and CDR2 is FQNEAQ. This CDR3 contains 14 residues. The germline V and J ends were trimmed by 1 base and 3 bases, with 9 bases remaining between them. CDR3 residues: CASSLGVTEETQYF. Written as DNA, the CDR3 is TGTGCCAGCAGCTTAGGGGTGACAGAAGAGACCCAGTACTTC.

The chain carries TRBV6-2 or TRBV6-3 and TRBJ2-5, with TRBD2 matching over 7 bases. The germline CDR1 and CDR2 sequences are MNHEY and SVGEGT. The junction had 5 bases not matched to a gene; V was cut back by 1 base and J by 3 bases. This CDR3 has 15 amino acids. This CDR3 is CASSYFGGSEETQYF. The DNA for the CDR3 is TGTGCCAGCAGTTACTTCGGCGGGAGCGAAGAGACCCAGTACTTC.

The J gene is TRBJ2-3, the V gene TRBV6-5, with unresolved D. V was pared by 11 bases and J by 3 bases, with 9 bases between. Germline V CDR1 and CDR2: MNHEY, SVGAGI. The CDR3 spans 11 residues. CDR3: CAVQSTDTQYF. The CDR3 bases are TGTGCCGTGCAATCGACAGATACGCAGTATTTT.

The rearrangement uses TRBV6-5 and TRBJ1-1; D unresolved. The CDR3 is made up of 12 amino acids. V was trimmed by 5 bases and J by 4 bases, leaving 8 bases between them. The V gene's germline CDR1 is MNHEY and CDR2 SVGAGI. The CDR3 sequence is CASSNRATEAFF. In nucleotides, the CDR3 is TGTGCCAGCAGTAATCGAGCCACTGAAGCTTTCTTT.

This clone has only one observation. The V gene is TRBV18, the J gene TRBJ2-3; TRBD2 matches 7 bases. Germline values: CDR1 KGHSH, CDR2 LQKENI. The CDR3 runs to 16 residues. Losses at the gene ends were 3 bases for V and 3 bases for J; bases not matched to a gene: 9. The CDR3 loop is CASSPLALGGTDTQYF. CDR3 sequence (DNA): TGTGCCAGCTCACCCCTAGCTTTGGGGGGGACAGATACGCAGTATTTT.

The V call is TRBV12-3 or TRBV12-4, the J call TRBJ1-2, with D unclear. V gave up 7 bases and J gave up 5 bases, with 11 bases separating them. This CDR3 spans 12 amino acids. The CDR3, as DNA: TGTGCCAGCACCAGAAGCTGGTATGGCTACACCTTC. Its protein is CASTRSWYGYTF.

The V call is TRBV10-3, the J call TRBJ1-4; 11 nucleotides match TRBD1. Germline trimming cut 5 bases from V and 4 bases from J; bases unmatched to any gene: 3. This CDR3 comprises 15 residues. Germline values: CDR1 ENHRY, CDR2 SYGVKD. The CDR3 loop reads CAISRTGGVNEKLFF. The CDR3 DNA follows: TGTGCCATCAGTCGGACAGGGGGCGTTAATGAAAAACTGTTTTTT.

The V and J genes are TRBV19 and TRBJ1-1; TRBD1 aligns across 8 bases. The CDR3 sequence is 16 residues long. V dropped 6 bases and J dropped 5; count of bases not matched to a gene: 14. Germline V gene data show CDR1 as LNHDA and CDR2 as SQIVND (reference sequence). CDR3: CASSPLPGQASTEAFF. The CDR3 DNA follows: TGTGCCAGTAGCCCTTTACCGGGACAGGCCTCTACTGAAGCTTTCTTT.

This clone was found a few times. The chain couples TRBV6-1 to TRBJ2-7, with no clear D. Germline V lookup: CDR1 MNHNS, CDR2 SASEGT. Between the trimmed V and J ends, which lost 3 bases and 0 bases, there was a span of 0 bases. CDR3 length: 11 residues. The CDR3 here is CASSDSYEQYF. The CDR3 coding sequence is TGTGCCAGCAGTGACTCCTACGAGCAGTACTTC.

The chain recombines TRBV29-1 with TRBJ2-2, with a tentative D call TRBD1 (6 bases). V was clipped by 6 bases and J by 7 bases, with 15 bases between them. The CDR3 is 13 amino acids. CDR1 is SQVTM and CDR2 is ANQGSEA in the germline V gene. CDR3 loop: CSVSGQGGGELFF. DNA of the CDR3: TGCAGCGTCAGCGGACAAGGGGGCGGGGAGCTGTTTTTT.

The chain employs TRBV6-5 and TRBJ2-1; weak D call: TRBD2 (6 bases). The V end was cut by 2 bases, the J end by 0 bases, with 11 bases between. This CDR3 spans 16 amino acids. The germline gives CDR1 MNHEY, CDR2 SVGAGI. As DNA, the CDR3 is TGTGCCAGCAGTTACCGCGGGGTTAGCTCCTACAATGAGCAGTTCTTC. It translates to CASSYRGVSSYNEQFF.